A single TCR beta chain is shown here with its context. Antigen: not known. CDR1 MNHNY and CDR2 SVGAGI come from the germline V gene (reference sequence). CDR3 size: 12 residues. Trimming stripped 6 bases from V and 1 base from J, with 4 bases between. Reverse transcription of all isolated RNA meant that expressed TCRB transcripts were sequenced. Generated by immunoSEQ multiplex PCR, the TCRdb table keeps only in-frame clones and is missing some. Here the sample spans some 200,000 clones, 11% being singletons. The sample belongs to a study of beta chain features in type 1 diabetes. General study points: VDJ junctions from type 1 diabetes patients carried fewer insertions and larger deletions.

The sequenced material came from central memory CD4+ T cells from blood. The sequence came from a young man in good health. J is TRBJ1-3 and V is TRBV6-6; D not resolved. CDR3 DNA sequence: TGTGCCAGCAGGGGGTCTGGAAACACCATATATTTT. Translating gives CASRGSGNTIYF.